The 5 T cell receptor beta chains in this list originate from one sample, sequenced in a study of post-analysis software for immune sequencing data. Whole-study findings and limits: The study found TRBV5-6, TRBV5-1 and TRBV20-1 among 5 or 6 TRBV segments more frequent in patients than controls.

Antigens of these TCRs are unknown. Prepared libraries of TCR beta cDNA carried unique molecular identifiers. TCRdb ran MiXCR on the PCR reads and lists one entry per CDR3 protein. The sample holds roughly 540,000 distinct CDR3 sequences, under 40% seen once. The sample taken for sequencing was blood. The receptor source for this set is a girl under 18 with multiple sclerosis.

This clonotype was seen a handful of times. The gene calls are TRBV7-9 and TRBJ2-7, with 9 bases matching TRBD2. After removal of 1 base from V and 2 bases from J, the junction contained 6 bases not matched to a gene. CDR1 and CDR2 from the germline V gene are SEHNR and FQNEAQ (reference sequence). There are 16 residues in the CDR3. The CDR3 DNA follows: TGTGCCAGCAGCTTAGAGTTCGGGACTAGCCCCTACGAGCAGTACTTC. Encoded protein: CASSLEFGTSPYEQYF.

Comments on this clonotype: Germline and junction disagree at one end, which may indicate a read error. The rearrangement joins TRBV2 to TRBJ2-1, with 7 positions matching TRBD2. The CDR3 extends over 16 amino acids. CDR1 is SNHLY, CDR2 FYNNEI, per germline. In DNA form, the CDR3 reads TGTGCCGGCAGTGATCATGCAGAGGGCAGGGAGGGTGAGCAGTTCTTC. Encoded protein: CAGSDHAEGREGEQFF. The full variable domain, its missing parts supplied by reference TRBV2 and TRBJ2-1, is EPEVTQTPSHQVTQMGQEVILRCVPISNHLYFYWYRQILGQKVEFLVSFYNNEISEKSEIFDDQFSVERPDGSNFTLKIRSTKLEDSAMYFCAGSDHAEGREGEQFFGPGTRLTVL.

This clonotype came up many times. CDR3 amino acids: CASSVGPGGLSYNEQFF. The CDR3 DNA reads TGTGCCAGCAGCGTAGGTCCGGGGGGTCTCTCCTACAATGAGCAGTTCTTC. This chain links TRBV9 with TRBJ2-1; 7 bases map to TRBD2. CDR3 length: 17 residues. V was clipped by 0 bases and J by 0 bases; unmatched bases: 6. Germline CDR1 is SGDLS and CDR2 is YYNGEE.

CDR3 DNA: TGTGCCAGCAGCTCAAAAATAGATCACCGGGAGCTGTTTTTT. Translated: CASSSKIDHRELFF. The chain uses TRBV7-2 and TRBJ2-2; no clear D gene. V was cut by 4 bases and J by 9 bases, with 15 bases left in between. In germline, CDR1 is SGHTA, CDR2 FQGNSA. The length of the CDR3 is 14 residues.

The CDR3 DNA reads as TGTGCCAGCAACTCCCCAATGGCAGGGGGAGAGCAGTTCTTC. Translation gives CASNSPMAGGEQFF. The chain has TRBV7-8 and TRBJ2-1; the match to TRBD1 covers 7 bases. Germline assignment: CDR1 SGHVS and CDR2 FQNEAQ. The length of the CDR3 is 14 residues. V shed 7 bases, J shed 10 bases, and the junction held 13 bases outside the gene matches.